Following are 8 T cell receptor beta chains from one sample sequenced in a study of blood T cell repertoires in COVID-19. The assay was immunoSEQ multiplex PCR, and TCRdb's table has in-frame clones only and misses some. The sample shows 200,000 to 250,000 clones, approximately 90% of them seen only once. The sequenced material came from peripheral blood. The receptors stem from a man aged 55 to 70 with COVID-19, enrolled during active disease.

The J gene is TRBJ1-5, the V gene TRBV6-5; D possibly corresponds to TRBD1 (5 bases). CDR1 MNHEY and CDR2 SVGAGI come from the germline V gene. The CDR3 has 13 residues. Trimming shortened V by 7 bases and J by 4 bases, and 11 bases separated the two germline ends. The CDR3: CASMAGYNQPQHF. The CDR3 bases are TGTGCCAGCATGGCAGGGTATAATCAGCCCCAGCATTTT.

This clone was detected only once. This chain connects TRBV19 to TRBJ2-7, with D possibly TRBD2 on 5 matching bases. Trimming stripped 10 bases from V and 0 bases from J, with 16 bases between. Germline lookup yields CDR1 LNHDA and CDR2 SQIVND (reference sequence). This CDR3 is 14 amino acids long. The CDR3 reads CATSTRAYSYEQYF. The DNA of the CDR3 is TGTGCCACCTCAACGAGGGCTTACTCCTACGAGCAGTACTTC.

V gene TRBV27 combines with J gene TRBJ1-2; TRBD1 agrees at 8 bases. Unmatched junction bases numbered 6, after V lost 5 bases and J lost 4 bases. Germline loops: CDR1 MNHEY, CDR2 SMNVEV (reference sequence). This CDR3 region has 14 residues. The CDR3: CASSLRQGSYGYTF. In DNA, the CDR3 is TGTGCCAGCAGTCTAAGACAGGGGTCCTATGGCTACACCTTC.

The chain combines TRBV3-1 (or the pseudogene TRBV3-2) with TRBJ2-7; the match to TRBD2 covers 9 bases. The CDR3 consists of 15 residues. CDR1 is LGHDT, CDR2 YNNKEL, per germline (reference sequence). Trimming at V came to 1 base and at J to 2 bases, leaving 3 bases not matched to a gene. In nucleotides, the CDR3 is TGTGCCAGCAGCCAAGGGACTAGCGTAGCCTACGAGCAGTACTTC. It codes for CASSQGTSVAYEQYF.

V and J are TRBV28 and TRBJ1-2; possibly TRBD1 for D (6 bases). V was shortened by 6 bases and J by 4 bases, with 12 bases between the two germline ends. From germline, CDR1 is MDHEN and CDR2 SYDVKM. CDR3 length equals 13 residues. The DNA for the CDR3 is TGTGCCAGCAGGTTCCAAGGGGGCTATGGCTACACCTTC. The encoded protein is CASRFQGGYGYTF.

V is TRBV11-2 and J is TRBJ1-4, with unresolved D. The V and J ends lost 1 base and 0 bases respectively, with 9 bases between them. The CDR3 sequence is 16 residues long. Per the germline V gene, CDR1 is SGHAT and CDR2 is FQNNGV. This CDR3 reads CASSLGAGATNEKLFF. The CDR3 DNA follows: TGTGCCAGCAGCTTAGGTGCCGGTGCAACTAATGAAAAACTGTTTTTT.

The CDR3 DNA sequence: TGTGCCAGCAGCTTTGGACTAGCGGGAGCATCAACAGATACGCAGTATTTT. Protein: CASSFGLAGASTDTQYF. The chain uses TRBV7-2 and TRBJ2-3; 13 bases match TRBD2. Germline V gene sequence: CDR1 SGHTA, CDR2 FQGNSA. The CDR3 has 17 residues. V lost 3 bases, J lost 3 bases, and 6 bases stayed unmatched.

V gene TRBV6-5 combines with J gene TRBJ1-2; maybe TRBD1 (6 bases). Germline V CDR1 and CDR2: MNHEY, SVGAGI. V lost 7 bases to trimming and J lost 4 bases, with 16 bases between them. CDR3 length: 14 amino acids. The CDR3 spells CASTPTGNLYGYTF. In DNA, the CDR3 is TGTGCCAGCACCCCCACAGGGAACCTCTATGGCTACACCTTC.